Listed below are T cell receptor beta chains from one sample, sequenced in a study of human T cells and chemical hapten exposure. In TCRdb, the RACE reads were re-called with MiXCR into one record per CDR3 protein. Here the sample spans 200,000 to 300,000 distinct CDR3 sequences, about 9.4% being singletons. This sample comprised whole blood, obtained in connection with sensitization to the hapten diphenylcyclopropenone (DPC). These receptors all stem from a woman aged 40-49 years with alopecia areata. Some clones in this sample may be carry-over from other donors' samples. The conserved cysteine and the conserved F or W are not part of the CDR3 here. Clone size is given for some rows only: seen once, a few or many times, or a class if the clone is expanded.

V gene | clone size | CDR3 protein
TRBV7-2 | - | ASSFYGEETQY
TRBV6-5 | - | ASSYGGSTYEQY
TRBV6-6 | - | ASSYGTSGSSYNEQF
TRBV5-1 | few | ASSLPLAGAGANVLT
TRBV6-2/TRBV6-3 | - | ASSYGGDSSYEQY
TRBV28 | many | ASSFGSEQETQY
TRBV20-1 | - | SAPGGTGGYGYT
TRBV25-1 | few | ASSDPNSVSSYNEQF
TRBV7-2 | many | ASSFRVAGLTTGNNEQF
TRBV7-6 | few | ASSLGLTSTDTQY
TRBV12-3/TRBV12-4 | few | ASRTGTGWEKLF
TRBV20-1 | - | SAWGASSYNEQF
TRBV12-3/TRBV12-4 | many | ASSLSPTNEKLF
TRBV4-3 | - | ASSQAVQGRDEQF
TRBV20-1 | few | SPYPNTGGTYEQY
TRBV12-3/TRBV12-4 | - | ASSLRAVHQPQH
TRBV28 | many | ASSTRTSGTKTQY
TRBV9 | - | ASSVATGGYGYGYT